A single sample is the source of the 5 T cell receptor beta chains below, sequenced in a study of technical replicates of blood from a few donors. The data were produced by immunoSEQ multiplex PCR, yet TCRdb's version contains in-frame clones alone and is incomplete. The sample lists about 85,000 clones, just under 95% occurring once. Sequenced input: T cells isolated from PBMCs. The receptors were gathered from a human donor in good health.

The V gene is TRBV7-9, the J gene TRBJ2-3; D gene uncertain. CDR1 SEHNR and CDR2 FQNEAQ come from the germline V gene (reference sequence). V was shortened by 4 bases and J by 3 bases, with 2 bases between the two germline ends. The CDR3 consists of 11 residues. The chain's CDR3 is CASSSTDTQYF. As DNA, the CDR3 is TGTGCCAGCAGCTCAACAGATACGCAGTATTTT.

The chain recombines TRBV4-1 with TRBJ1-1; D is unclear. This CDR3 region has 16 residues. Trimming took 0 bases from V and 0 from J, leaving 11 bases between them. Germline-derived CDR1 and CDR2 are MGHRA and YSYEKL. The CDR3 loop reads CASSQDYLSVNTEAFF. The CDR3 region has the DNA TGCGCCAGCAGCCAAGATTATCTGTCAGTGAACACTGAAGCTTTCTTT.

CDR3: CASSPLEGQLSSYEQYF. Here the CDR3 DNA reads TGTGCCAGCTCACCTTTAGAGGGACAGTTAAGCTCCTACGAGCAGTACTTC. V is TRBV18 and J is TRBJ2-7, with TRBD1 matching over 7 bases. The CDR3 runs 17 residues. The V gene's germline CDR1 is KGHSH and CDR2 LQKENI. The J segment lost 0 bases and the V segment lost 3 bases, leaving 11 bases of the junction unmatched.

The chain couples TRBV14 to TRBJ2-7; tentative D call: TRBD2 (6 bases). Per the germline V gene, CDR1 is SGHDN and CDR2 is FVKESK. V lost 4 bases and J lost 0, with 10 bases in between. This CDR3 is built from 14 residues. CDR3 loop: CASSRGGVSYEQYF. CDR3 coding DNA: TGTGCCAGCAGCCGGGGCGGGGTCTCCTACGAGCAGTACTTC.

The rearrangement links TRBV6-5 to TRBJ2-7; maybe TRBD2 (6 bases). This CDR3 is built from 14 residues. Trimming took off 6 bases at V and 6 bases at J, with 18 bases between the two ends. Germline V gene data show CDR1 as MNHEY and CDR2 as SVGAGI. The CDR3 DNA reads as TGTGCCAGCAGCCCTGGCCCAGGGAGGAGCGAGCAGTACTTC. It yields the protein CASSPGPGRSEQYF.